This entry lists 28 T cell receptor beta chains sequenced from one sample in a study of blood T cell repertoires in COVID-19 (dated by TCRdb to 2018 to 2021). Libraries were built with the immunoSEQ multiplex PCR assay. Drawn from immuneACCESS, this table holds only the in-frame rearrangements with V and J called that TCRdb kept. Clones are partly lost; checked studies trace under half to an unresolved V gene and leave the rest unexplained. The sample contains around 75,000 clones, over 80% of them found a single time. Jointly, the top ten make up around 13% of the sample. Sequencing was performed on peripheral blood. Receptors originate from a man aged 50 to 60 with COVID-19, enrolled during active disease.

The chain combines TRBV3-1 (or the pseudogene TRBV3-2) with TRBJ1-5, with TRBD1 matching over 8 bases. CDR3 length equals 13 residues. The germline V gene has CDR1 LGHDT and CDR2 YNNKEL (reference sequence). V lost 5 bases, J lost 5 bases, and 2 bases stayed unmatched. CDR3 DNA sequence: TGTGCCAGCAGCTCAGGGGGCGATCAGCCCCAGCATTTT. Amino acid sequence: CASSSGGDQPQHF.

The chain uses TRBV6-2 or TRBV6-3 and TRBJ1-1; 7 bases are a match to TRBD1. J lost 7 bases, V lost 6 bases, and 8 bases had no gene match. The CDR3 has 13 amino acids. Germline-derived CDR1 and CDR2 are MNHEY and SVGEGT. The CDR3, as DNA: TGTGCCAGCAGCCACACAGACAGGGATGAAGCTTTCTTT. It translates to CASSHTDRDEAFF.

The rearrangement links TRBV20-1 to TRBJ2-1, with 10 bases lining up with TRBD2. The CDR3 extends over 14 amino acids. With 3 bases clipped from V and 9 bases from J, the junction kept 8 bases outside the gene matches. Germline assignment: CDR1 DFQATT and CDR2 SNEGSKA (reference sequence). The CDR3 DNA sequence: TGCAGTGCTAGTCGAGCGGGAGGGGTCGGTGAGCAGTTCTTC. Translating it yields CSASRAGGVGEQFF.

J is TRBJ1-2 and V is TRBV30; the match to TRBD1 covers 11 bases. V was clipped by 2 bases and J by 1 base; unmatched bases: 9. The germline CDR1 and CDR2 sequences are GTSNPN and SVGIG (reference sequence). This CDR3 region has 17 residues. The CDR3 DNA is TGTGCCTGGAGTCCTTGGGACAGGGGGGCTATTAACTATGGCTACACCTTC. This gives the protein CAWSPWDRGAINYGYTF.

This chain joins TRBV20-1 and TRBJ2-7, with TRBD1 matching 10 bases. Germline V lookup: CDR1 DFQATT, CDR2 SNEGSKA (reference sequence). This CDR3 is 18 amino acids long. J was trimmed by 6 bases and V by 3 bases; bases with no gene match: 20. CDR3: CSASPDRGLGCCVFEQYF. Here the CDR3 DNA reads TGCAGTGCTAGTCCCGACAGGGGGCTGGGTTGTTGTGTGTTCGAGCAGTACTTC.

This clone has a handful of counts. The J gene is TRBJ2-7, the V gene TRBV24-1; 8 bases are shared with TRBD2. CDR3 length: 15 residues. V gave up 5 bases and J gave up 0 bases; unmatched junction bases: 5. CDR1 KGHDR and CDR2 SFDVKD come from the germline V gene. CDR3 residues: CATSAPAGASYEQYF. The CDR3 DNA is TGTGCCACCAGTGCCCCAGCGGGGGCCTCCTACGAGCAGTACTTC.

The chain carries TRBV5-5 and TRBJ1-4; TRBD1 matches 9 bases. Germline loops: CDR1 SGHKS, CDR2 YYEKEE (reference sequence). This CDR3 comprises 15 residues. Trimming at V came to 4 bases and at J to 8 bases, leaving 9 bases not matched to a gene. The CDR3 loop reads CASSARDREREKLFF. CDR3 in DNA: TGTGCCAGCAGCGCCCGGGACAGGGAGAGGGAAAAACTGTTTTTT.

The CDR3 spells CASSPRTGRGHEKLFF. Written as DNA, the CDR3 is TGTGCCAGCAGCCCCCGGACAGGGAGAGGTCATGAAAAACTGTTTTTT. This chain connects TRBV7-9 to TRBJ1-4; 8 nucleotides match TRBD1. CDR3 length: 16 residues. J was trimmed by 6 bases and V by 5 bases; bases with no gene match: 11. Germline assignment: CDR1 SEHNR and CDR2 FQNEAQ (reference sequence).

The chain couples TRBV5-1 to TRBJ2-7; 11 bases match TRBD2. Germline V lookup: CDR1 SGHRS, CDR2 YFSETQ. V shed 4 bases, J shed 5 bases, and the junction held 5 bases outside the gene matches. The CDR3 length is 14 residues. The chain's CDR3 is CASSLTSGSHEQYF. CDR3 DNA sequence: TGCGCCAGCAGCCTAACTAGCGGGAGCCACGAGCAGTACTTC.

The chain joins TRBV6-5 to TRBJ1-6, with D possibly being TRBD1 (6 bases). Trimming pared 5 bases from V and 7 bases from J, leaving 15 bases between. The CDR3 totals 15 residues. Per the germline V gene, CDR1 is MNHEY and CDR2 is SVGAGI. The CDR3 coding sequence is TGTGCCAGCAGTCAAAGGACAGTCGGAAATTCACCCCTCCACTTT. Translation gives CASSQRTVGNSPLHF.

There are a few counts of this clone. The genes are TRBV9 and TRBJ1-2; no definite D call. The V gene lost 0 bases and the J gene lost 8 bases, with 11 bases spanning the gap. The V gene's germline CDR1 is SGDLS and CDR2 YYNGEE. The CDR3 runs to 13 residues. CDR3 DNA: TGTGCCAGCAGCGTAGCCCCATCGGGGGGCTACACCTTC. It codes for CASSVAPSGGYTF.

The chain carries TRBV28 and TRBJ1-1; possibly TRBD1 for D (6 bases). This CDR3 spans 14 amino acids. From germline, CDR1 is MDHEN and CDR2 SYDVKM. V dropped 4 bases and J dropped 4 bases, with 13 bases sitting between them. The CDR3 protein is CASSSQGRGTEAFF. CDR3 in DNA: TGTGCCAGCAGTTCACAGGGTCGGGGCACTGAAGCTTTCTTT.

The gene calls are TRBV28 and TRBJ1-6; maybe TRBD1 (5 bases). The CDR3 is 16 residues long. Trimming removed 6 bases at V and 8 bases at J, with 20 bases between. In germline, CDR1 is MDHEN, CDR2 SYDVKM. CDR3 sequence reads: CASSRGGTRGDSPLHF. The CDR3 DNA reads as TGTGCCAGCAGCCGGGGAGGGACGCGGGGTGATTCACCCCTCCACTTT.

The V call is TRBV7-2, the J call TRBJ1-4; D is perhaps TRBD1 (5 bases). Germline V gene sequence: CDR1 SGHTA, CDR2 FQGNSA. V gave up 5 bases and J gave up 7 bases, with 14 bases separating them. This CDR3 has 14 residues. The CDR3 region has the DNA TGTGCCAGCAGCCCGACAGTTAGGGGTGAAAAACTGTTTTTT. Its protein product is CASSPTVRGEKLFF.

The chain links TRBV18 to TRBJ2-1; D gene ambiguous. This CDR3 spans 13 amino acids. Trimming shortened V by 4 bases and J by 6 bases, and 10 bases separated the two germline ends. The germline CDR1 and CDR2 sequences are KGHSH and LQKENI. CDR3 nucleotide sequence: TGTGCCAGCTCACTGCCCCAGGTCAATGAGCAGTTCTTC. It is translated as CASSLPQVNEQFF.

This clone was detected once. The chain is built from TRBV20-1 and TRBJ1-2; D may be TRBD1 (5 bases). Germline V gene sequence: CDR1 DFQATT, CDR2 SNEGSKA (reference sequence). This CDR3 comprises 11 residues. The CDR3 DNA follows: TGCAGCCTCGGGGGATCGGGAGGCTACACCTTC. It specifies CSLGGSGGYTF.

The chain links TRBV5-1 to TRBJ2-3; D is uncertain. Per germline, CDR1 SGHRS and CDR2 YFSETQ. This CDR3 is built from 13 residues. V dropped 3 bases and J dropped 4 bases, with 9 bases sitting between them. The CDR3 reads CASSSFYSDTQYF. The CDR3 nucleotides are TGCGCCAGCAGCTCCTTTTACTCAGATACGCAGTATTTT.

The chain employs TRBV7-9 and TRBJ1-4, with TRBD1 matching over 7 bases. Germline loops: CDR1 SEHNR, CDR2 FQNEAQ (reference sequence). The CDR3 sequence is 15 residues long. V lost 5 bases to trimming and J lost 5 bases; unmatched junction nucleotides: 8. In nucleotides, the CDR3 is TGTGCCAGCAGCCCACAGGGGTCGGCAAATGAAAAACTGTTTTTT. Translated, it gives CASSPQGSANEKLFF. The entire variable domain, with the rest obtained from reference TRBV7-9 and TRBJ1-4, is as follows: DTGVSQNPRHKITKRGQNVTFRCDPISEHNRLYWYRQTLGQGPEFLTYFQNEAQLEKSRLLSDRFSAERPKGSFSTLEIQRTEQGDSAMYLCASSPQGSANEKLFFGSGTQLSVL.

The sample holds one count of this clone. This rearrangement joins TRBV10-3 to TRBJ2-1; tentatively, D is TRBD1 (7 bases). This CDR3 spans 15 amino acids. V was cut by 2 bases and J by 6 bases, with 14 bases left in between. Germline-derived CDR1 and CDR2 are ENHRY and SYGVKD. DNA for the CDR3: TGTGCCATCAGTGAGACCCCAGGGGGAGGCAATGAGCAGTTCTTC. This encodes CAISETPGGGNEQFF.

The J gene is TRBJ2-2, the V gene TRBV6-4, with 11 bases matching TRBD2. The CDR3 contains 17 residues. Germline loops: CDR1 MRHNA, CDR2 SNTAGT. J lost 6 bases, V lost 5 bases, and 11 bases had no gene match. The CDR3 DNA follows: TGTGCCAGCAGTCGTAAACTAGCGGGAGAAGTAGCCGGGGAGCTGTTTTTT. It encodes CASSRKLAGEVAGELFF.

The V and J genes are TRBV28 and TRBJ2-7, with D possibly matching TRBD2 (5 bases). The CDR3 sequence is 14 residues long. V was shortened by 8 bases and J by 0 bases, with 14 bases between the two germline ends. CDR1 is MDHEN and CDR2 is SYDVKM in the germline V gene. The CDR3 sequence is CASGLTGISYEQYF. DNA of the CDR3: TGTGCCAGCGGCTTGACCGGGATCTCCTACGAGCAGTACTTC.

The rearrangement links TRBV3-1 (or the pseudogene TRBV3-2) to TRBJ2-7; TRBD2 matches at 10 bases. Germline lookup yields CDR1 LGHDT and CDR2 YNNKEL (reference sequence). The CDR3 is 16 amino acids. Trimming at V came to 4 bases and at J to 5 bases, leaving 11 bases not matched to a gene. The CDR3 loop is CASSPRVAGGRDEQYF. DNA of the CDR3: TGTGCCAGCAGCCCACGGGTAGCGGGAGGCCGGGACGAGCAGTACTTC.

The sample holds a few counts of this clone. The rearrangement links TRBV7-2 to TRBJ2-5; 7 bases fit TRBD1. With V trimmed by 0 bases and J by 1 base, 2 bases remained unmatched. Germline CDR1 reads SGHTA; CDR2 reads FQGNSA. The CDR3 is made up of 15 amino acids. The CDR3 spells CASSLAGTAQETQYF. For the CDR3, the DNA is TGTGCCAGCAGCTTAGCGGGGACAGCCCAAGAGACCCAGTACTTC.

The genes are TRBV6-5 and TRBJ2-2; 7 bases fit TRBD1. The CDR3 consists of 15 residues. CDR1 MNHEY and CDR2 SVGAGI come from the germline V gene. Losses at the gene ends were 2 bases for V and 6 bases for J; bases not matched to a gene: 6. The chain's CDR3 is CASSYGRGFPGELFF. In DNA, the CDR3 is TGTGCCAGCAGTTACGGCAGGGGGTTTCCCGGGGAGCTGTTTTTT.

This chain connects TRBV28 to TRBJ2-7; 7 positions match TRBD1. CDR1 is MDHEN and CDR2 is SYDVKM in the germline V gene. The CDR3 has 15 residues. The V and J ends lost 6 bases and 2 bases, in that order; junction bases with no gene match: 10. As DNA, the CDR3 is TGTGCCAGCAGATCTCCCGGGACAGCTACCTACGAGCAGTACTTC. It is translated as CASRSPGTATYEQYF.

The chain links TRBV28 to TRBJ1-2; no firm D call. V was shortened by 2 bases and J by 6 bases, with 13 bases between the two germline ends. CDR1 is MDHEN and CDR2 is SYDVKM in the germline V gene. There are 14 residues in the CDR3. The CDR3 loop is CASSLPGGINGYTF. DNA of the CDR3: TGTGCCAGCAGTTTACCAGGAGGGATCAATGGCTACACCTTC.

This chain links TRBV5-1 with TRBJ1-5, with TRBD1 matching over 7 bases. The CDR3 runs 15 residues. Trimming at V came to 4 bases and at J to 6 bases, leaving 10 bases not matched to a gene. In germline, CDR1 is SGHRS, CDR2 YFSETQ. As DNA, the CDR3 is TGCGCCAGCAGCCGCACAGGGGAGGAGGGTCAGCCCCAGCATTTT. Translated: CASSRTGEEGQPQHF.

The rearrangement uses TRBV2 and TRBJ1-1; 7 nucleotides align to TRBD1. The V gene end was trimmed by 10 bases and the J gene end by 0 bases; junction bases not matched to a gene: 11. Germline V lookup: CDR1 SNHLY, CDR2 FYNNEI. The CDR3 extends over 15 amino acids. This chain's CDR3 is CATQDRSGLNTEAFF. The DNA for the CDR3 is TGTGCCACCCAGGACAGGTCGGGGTTGAACACTGAAGCTTTCTTT.